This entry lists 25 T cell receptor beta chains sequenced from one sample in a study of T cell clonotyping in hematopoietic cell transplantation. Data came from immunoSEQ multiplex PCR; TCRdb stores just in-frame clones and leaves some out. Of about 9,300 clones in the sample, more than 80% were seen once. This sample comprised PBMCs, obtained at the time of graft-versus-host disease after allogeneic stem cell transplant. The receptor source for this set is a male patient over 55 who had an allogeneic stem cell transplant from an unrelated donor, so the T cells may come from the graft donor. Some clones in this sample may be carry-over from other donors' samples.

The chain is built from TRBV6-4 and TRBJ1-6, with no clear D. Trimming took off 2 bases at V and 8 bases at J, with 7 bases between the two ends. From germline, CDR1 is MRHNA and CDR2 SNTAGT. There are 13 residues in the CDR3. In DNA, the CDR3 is TGTGCCAGCAGTGACAGGGTCGATTCACCCCTCCACTTT. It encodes CASSDRVDSPLHF.

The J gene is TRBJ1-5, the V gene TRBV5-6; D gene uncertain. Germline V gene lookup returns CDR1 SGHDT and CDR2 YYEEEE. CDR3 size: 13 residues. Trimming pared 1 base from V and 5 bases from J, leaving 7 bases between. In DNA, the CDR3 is TGTGCCAGCAGCTTGTTCGGTGATCAGCCCCAGCATTTT. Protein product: CASSLFGDQPQHF.

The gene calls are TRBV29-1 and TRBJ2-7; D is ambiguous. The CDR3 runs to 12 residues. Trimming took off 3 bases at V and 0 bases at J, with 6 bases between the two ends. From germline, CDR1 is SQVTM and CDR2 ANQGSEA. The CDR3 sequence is CSVESSSYEQYF. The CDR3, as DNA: TGCAGCGTTGAGAGTAGCTCCTACGAGCAGTACTTC.

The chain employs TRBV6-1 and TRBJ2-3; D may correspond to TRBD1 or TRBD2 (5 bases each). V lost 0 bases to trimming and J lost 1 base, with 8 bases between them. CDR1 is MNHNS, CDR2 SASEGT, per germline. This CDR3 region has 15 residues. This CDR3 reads CASSEAGVRTDTQYF. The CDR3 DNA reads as TGTGCCAGCAGTGAAGCGGGGGTCCGCACAGATACGCAGTATTTT.

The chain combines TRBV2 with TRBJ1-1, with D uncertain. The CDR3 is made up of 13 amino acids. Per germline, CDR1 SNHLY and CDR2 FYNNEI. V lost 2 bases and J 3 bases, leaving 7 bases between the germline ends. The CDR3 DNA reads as TGTGCCAGCAGTGAACGGCGAGACACTGAAGCTTTCTTT. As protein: CASSERRDTEAFF.

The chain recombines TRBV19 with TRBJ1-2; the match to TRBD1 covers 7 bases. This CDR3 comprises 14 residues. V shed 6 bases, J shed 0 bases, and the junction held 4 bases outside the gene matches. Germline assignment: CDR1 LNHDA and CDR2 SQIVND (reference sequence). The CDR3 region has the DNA TGTGCCAGTAGCAGGGACAGAGCTAACTATGGCTACACCTTC. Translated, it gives CASSRDRANYGYTF. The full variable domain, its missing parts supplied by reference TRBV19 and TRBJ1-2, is DGGITQSPKYLFRKEGQNVTLSCEQNLNHDAMYWYRQDPGQGLRLIYYSQIVNDFQKGDIAEGYSVSREKKESFPLTVTSAQKNPTAFYLCASSRDRANYGYTFGSGTRLTVV.

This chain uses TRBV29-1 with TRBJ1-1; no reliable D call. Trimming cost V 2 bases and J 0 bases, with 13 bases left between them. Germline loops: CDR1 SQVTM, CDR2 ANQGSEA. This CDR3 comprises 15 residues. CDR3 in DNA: TGCAGCGTTGAATTTCGAATTCGGGTGAACACTGAAGCTTTCTTT. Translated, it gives CSVEFRIRVNTEAFF.

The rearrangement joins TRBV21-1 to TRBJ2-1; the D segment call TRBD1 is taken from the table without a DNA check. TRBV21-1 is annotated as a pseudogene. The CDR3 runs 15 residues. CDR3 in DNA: TGTGCCAGCAGCACCTGGACAGGGACCCACAATGAGCAGTTCTTC. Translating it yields CASSTWTGTHNEQFF.

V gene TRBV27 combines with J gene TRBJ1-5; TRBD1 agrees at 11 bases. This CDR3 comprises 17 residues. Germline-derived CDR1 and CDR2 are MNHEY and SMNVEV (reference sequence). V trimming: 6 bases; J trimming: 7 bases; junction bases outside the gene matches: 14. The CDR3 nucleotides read TGTGCCAGCAGGGTATTCCCACCCCGGACAGGGGGCCAGCCCCAGCATTTT. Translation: CASRVFPPRTGGQPQHF.

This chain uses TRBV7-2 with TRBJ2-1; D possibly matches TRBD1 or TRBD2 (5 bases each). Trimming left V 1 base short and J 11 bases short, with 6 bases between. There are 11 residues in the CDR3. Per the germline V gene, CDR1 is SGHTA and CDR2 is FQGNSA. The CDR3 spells CASSLGGKQFF. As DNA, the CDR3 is TGTGCCAGCAGCTTAGGGGGGAAGCAGTTCTTC.

The CDR3 DNA reads TGTGCCAGCAGTTACCAACGGAACACTGAAGCTTTCTTT. This sequence encodes CASSYQRNTEAFF. This chain joins TRBV6-5 and TRBJ1-1, with D unclear. V was clipped by 2 bases and J by 1 base, with 5 bases between them. This CDR3 comprises 13 residues. The V gene's germline CDR1 is MNHEY and CDR2 SVGAGI.

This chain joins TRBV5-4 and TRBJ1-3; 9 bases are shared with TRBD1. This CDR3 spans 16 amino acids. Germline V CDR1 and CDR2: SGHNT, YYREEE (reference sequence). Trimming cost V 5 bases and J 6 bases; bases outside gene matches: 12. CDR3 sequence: CASSTGGQGTQNTIYF. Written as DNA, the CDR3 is TGTGCCAGCAGTACAGGGGGACAGGGAACTCAAAACACCATATATTTT.

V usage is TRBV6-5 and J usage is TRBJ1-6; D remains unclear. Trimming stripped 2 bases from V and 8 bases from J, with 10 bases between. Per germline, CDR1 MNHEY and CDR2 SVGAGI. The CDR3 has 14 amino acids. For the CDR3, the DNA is TGTGCCAGCAGTTACAAGACTGGCGATTCACCCCTCCACTTT. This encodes CASSYKTGDSPLHF.

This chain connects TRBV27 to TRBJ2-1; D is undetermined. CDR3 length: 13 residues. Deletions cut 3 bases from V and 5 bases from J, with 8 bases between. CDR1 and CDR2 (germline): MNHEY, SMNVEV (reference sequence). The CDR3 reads CASSFIGNNEQFF. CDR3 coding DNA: TGTGCCAGCAGTTTCATAGGAAACAATGAGCAGTTCTTC.

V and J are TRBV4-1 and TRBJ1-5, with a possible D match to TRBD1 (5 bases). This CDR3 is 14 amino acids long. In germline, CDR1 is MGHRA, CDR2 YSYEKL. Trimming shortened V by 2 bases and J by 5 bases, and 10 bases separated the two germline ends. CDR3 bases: TGCGCCAGCAGCCAAATGGGGGGGGATCAGCCCCAGCATTTT. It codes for CASSQMGGDQPQHF.

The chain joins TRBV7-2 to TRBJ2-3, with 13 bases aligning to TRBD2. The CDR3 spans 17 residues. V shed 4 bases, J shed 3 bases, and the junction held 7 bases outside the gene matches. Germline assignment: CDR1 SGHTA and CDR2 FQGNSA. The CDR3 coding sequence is TGTGCCAGCAGCTCCGGACTAGCGGGGGCTCCTACAGATACGCAGTATTTT. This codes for CASSSGLAGAPTDTQYF. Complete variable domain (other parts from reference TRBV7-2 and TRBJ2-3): GAGVSQSPSNKVTEKGKDVELRCDPISGHTALYWYRQSLGQGLEFLIYFQGNSAPDKSGLPSDRFSAERTGGSVSTLTIQRTQQEDSAVYLCASSSGLAGAPTDTQYFGPGTRLTVL.

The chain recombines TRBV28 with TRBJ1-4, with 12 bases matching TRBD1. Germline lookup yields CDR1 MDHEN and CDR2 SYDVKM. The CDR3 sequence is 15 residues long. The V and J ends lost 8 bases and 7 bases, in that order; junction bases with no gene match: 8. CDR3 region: CASLGTGGAPEKLFF. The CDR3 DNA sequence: TGTGCCAGCTTGGGGACAGGGGGCGCCCCTGAAAAACTGTTTTTT.

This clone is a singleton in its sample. The CDR3 sequence is CASSYANTEAFF. The DNA for the CDR3 is TGTGCCAGCAGTTACGCGAACACTGAAGCTTTCTTT. The chain links TRBV6-5 to TRBJ1-1; D remains unclear. CDR3 length equals 12 residues. Germline CDR1 reads MNHEY; CDR2 reads SVGAGI. Between the trimmed V and J ends, which lost 2 bases and 1 base, there was a span of 2 bases.

DNA for the CDR3: TGCGCCAGCAGCGCGCGGCGGAACACTGAAGCTTTCTTT. It is translated as CASSARRNTEAFF. The V call is TRBV5-1, the J call TRBJ1-1; D ambiguous. This CDR3 is built from 13 residues. The V gene lost 4 bases and the J gene lost 1 base, with 8 bases spanning the gap. In germline, CDR1 is SGHRS, CDR2 YFSETQ.

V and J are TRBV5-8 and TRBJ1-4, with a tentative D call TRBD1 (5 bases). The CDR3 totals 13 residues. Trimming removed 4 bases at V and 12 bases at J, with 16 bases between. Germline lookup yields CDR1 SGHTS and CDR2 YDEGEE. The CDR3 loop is CASSQLGTGELFF. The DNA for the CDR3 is TGTGCCAGCAGCCAACTCGGGACTGGTGAACTGTTTTTT.

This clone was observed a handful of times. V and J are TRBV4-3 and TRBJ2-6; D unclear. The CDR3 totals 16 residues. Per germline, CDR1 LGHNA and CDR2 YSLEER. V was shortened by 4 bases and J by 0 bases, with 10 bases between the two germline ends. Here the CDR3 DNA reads TGCGCCAGCAGCCGAGGAGACGGCTCTGGGGCCAACGTCCTGACTTTC. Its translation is CASSRGDGSGANVLTF.

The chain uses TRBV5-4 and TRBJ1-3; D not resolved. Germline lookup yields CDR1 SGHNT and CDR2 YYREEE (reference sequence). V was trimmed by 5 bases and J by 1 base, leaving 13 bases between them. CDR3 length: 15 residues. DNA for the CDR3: TGTGCCAGCAGTCGATTTGGACGGTCTGGAAACACCATATATTTT. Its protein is CASSRFGRSGNTIYF.

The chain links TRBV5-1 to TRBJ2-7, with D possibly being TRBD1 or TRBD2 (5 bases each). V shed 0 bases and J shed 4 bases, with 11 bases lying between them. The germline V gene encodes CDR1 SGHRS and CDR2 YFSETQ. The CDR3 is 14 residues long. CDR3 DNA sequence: TGCGCCAGCAGCTTGGAGGGACGACAATACGAGCAGTACTTC. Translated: CASSLEGRQYEQYF.

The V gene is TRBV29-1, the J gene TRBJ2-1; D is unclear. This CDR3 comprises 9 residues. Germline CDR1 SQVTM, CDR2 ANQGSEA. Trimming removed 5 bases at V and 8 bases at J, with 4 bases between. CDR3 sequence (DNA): TGCAGCGTTAGCGATGAGCAGTTCTTC. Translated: CSVSDEQFF.

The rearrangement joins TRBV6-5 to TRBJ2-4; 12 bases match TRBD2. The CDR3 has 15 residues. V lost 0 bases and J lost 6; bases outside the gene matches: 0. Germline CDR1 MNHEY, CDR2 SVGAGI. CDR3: CASSYSTSGGNIQYF. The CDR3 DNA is TGTGCCAGCAGTTACTCGACTAGCGGGGGAAACATTCAGTACTTC.